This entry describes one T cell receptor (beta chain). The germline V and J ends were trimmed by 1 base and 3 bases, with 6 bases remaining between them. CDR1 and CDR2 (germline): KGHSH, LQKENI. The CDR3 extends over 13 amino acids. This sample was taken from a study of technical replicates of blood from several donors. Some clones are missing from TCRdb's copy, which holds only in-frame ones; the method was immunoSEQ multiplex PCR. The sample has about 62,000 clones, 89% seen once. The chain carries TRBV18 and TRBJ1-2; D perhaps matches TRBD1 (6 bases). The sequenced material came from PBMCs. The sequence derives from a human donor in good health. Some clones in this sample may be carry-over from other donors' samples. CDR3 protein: CASSPRTDYGYTF. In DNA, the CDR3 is TGTGCCAGCTCACCACGGACAGACTATGGCTACACCTTC.